This T cell receptor beta chain comes out of a study of persistence of HIV-infected CD4 T cells. About the research overall: Isolated cells were CMV- and HIV-1 Gag-responding CD4+ T cells.

This CDR3 comprises 22 residues. The libraries were made with immunoSEQ version 4 in survey mode. Assay used: immunoSEQ multiplex PCR; TCRdb lists only in-frame clones, some missing. The sample carries 35,000 to 45,000 clones, 80% recorded once. Concerning this clone itself: The antigen is not known.

Cells were stimulated with CMV-infected fibroblast lysates at approximately 10 ug/mL. CD40L/CD69 double-negative CD45RO-high memory CD4+ T cells were collected. For at least 4 years, plasma HIV-1 RNA was undetectable (<50 copies/mL). V usage is TRBV21-1 and J usage is TRBJ1-3. TRBV21-1 corresponds to a pseudogene. The sample was CD4+ T cells sorted from PBMCs after roughly 18-hour stimulation, taken from a patient who received antiretroviral therapy. This TCR was sampled from an adult man with HIV who was CMV-seropositive. CDR3 in DNA: TGTGCCAGCAGCAAAGGGCCACTGCGGGGACGGGTAGGTCTCTGCTCTGGAAACACCATATATTTT. Protein product: CASSKGPLRGRVGLCSGNTIYF.